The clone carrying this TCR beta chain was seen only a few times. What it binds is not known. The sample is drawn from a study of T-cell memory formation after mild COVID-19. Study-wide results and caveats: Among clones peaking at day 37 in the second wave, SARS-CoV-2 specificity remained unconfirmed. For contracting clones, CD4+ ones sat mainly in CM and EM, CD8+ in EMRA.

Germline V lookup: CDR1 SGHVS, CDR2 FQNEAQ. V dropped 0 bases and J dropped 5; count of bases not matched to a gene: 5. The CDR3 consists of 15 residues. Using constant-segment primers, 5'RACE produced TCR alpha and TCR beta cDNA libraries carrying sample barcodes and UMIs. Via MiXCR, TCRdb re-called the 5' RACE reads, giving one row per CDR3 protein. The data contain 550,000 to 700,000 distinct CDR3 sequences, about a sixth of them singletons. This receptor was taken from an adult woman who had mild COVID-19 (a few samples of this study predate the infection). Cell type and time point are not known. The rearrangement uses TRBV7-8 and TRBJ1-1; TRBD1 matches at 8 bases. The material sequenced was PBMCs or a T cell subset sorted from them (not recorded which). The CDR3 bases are TGTGCCAGCAGCTTAGCGCAGGGGGCAGGGACTGAAGCTTTCTTT. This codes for CASSLAQGAGTEAFF. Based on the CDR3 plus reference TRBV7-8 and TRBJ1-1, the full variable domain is GAGVSQSPRYKVAKRGQDVALRCDPISGHVSLFWYQQALGQGPEFLTYFQNEAQLDKSGLPSDRFFAERPEGSVSTLKIQRTQQEDSAVYLCASSLAQGAGTEAFFGQGTRLTVV.